Listed below are T cell receptor beta chains from one sample, sequenced in a study of blood T cell repertoires in COVID-19. The protocol was immunoSEQ multiplex PCR, while the TCRdb copy is restricted to in-frame clones and leaves out a portion. The table has about 300,000 clones, about 87% seen once. The material sequenced was peripheral blood. The receptor source for this set is a woman in her twenties or thirties who had recovered from COVID-19. Each CDR3 is given with its conserved first and last residue. Fields, in order: V gene, CDR3 length, D gene, J gene, clone size, CDR3 DNA, CDR3 protein. A D gene is named only where the DNA matches it firmly. Not all rows give a size; the values are once, few, many and, for expanded clones, a class.

v_gene: TRBV7-3; len: 16; d_gene: TRBD2; j_gene: TRBJ2-5; abundance: NA; CDR3nt: TGTGCCAGCAGCTTAAGCGGCGGGGGGGCCCCAGAGACCCAGTACTTC; CDR3aa: CASSLSGGGAPETQYF
v_gene: TRBV4-1; len: 18; d_gene: NA; j_gene: TRBJ1-5; abundance: NA; CDR3nt: TGCGCCAGCAGCCGGTCCGCCCGGCAGGGAACTAGCAATCAGCCCCAGCATTTT; CDR3aa: CASSRSARQGTSNQPQHF
v_gene: TRBV28; len: 17; d_gene: TRBD2; j_gene: TRBJ2-4; abundance: NA; CDR3nt: TGTGCCAGCACCGGCGGGGGGGCGTATCTGGCCAAAAACATTCAGTACTTC; CDR3aa: CASTGGGAYLAKNIQYF
v_gene: TRBV28; len: 13; d_gene: NA; j_gene: TRBJ1-1; abundance: NA; CDR3nt: TGTGCCAGCAGTACAGGGACGGACACTGAAGCTTTCTTT; CDR3aa: CASSTGTDTEAFF
v_gene: TRBV4-2; len: 19; d_gene: TRBD1; j_gene: TRBJ1-6; abundance: NA; CDR3nt: TGTGCCAGCAGCCAGTTCCCTCCGGGACAGGGATCCTATAATTCACCCCTCCACTTT; CDR3aa: CASSQFPPGQGSYNSPLHF
v_gene: TRBV4-2; len: 14; d_gene: NA; j_gene: TRBJ1-5; abundance: NA; CDR3nt: TGTGCCAGCAGCCCGGGCAGTGGAGGGCAGCCCCAGCATTTT; CDR3aa: CASSPGSGGQPQHF
v_gene: TRBV18; len: 14; d_gene: NA; j_gene: TRBJ2-5; abundance: NA; CDR3nt: TGTGCCAGCTCACCACCGATTAGCCAAGAGACCCAGTACTTC; CDR3aa: CASSPPISQETQYF
v_gene: TRBV15; len: 14; d_gene: NA; j_gene: TRBJ2-7; abundance: NA; CDR3nt: TGTGCCACCAGCAGAGATAACGGAGCCTACGAGCAGTACTTC; CDR3aa: CATSRDNGAYEQYF
v_gene: TRBV7-9; len: 12; d_gene: NA; j_gene: TRBJ1-2; abundance: NA; CDR3nt: TGTGCCAGCAGCCCTTCTAACTATGGCTACACCTTC; CDR3aa: CASSPSNYGYTF
v_gene: TRBV6-6; len: 13; d_gene: NA; j_gene: TRBJ2-1; abundance: NA; CDR3nt: TGTGCCAGCAGTTACTTCGGCGAGGATGAGCAGTTCTTC; CDR3aa: CASSYFGEDEQFF
v_gene: TRBV3-1/TRBV3-2; len: 15; d_gene: TRBD1; j_gene: TRBJ1-1; abundance: once; CDR3nt: TGTGCCAGCAGCCCTAGGACAGGCGGAAACACTGAAGCTTTCTTT; CDR3aa: CASSPRTGGNTEAFF
v_gene: TRBV10-3; len: 12; d_gene: NA; j_gene: TRBJ2-7; abundance: NA; CDR3nt: TGTGCCATCAGTACCGAGGACTCCGAGCAGTACTTC; CDR3aa: CAISTEDSEQYF
v_gene: TRBV29-1; len: 14; d_gene: NA; j_gene: TRBJ1-1; abundance: NA; CDR3nt: TGCAGCGTTGAAGCCCCGGACAGGAACACTGAAGCTTTCTTT; CDR3aa: CSVEAPDRNTEAFF
v_gene: TRBV28; len: 15; d_gene: NA; j_gene: TRBJ1-3; abundance: NA; CDR3nt: TGTGCCAGCAGCCCTCGGGGGAGCTCTGGAAACACCATATATTTT; CDR3aa: CASSPRGSSGNTIYF
v_gene: TRBV9; len: 17; d_gene: TRBD1; j_gene: TRBJ1-1; abundance: NA; CDR3nt: TGTGCCAGCAGCCCGCTCAAGGGTCAGGGGGAGAACACTGAAGCTTTCTTT; CDR3aa: CASSPLKGQGENTEAFF
v_gene: TRBV7-3; len: 15; d_gene: NA; j_gene: TRBJ2-2; abundance: NA; CDR3nt: TGTGCCAGCAGCAGGGAGCCCACGAACACCGGGGAGCTGTTTTTT; CDR3aa: CASSREPTNTGELFF
v_gene: TRBV2; len: 13; d_gene: TRBD2; j_gene: TRBJ2-7; abundance: NA; CDR3nt: TGTGCCAGCAAGCGGGGCGAATCCTACGAGCAGTACTTC; CDR3aa: CASKRGESYEQYF
v_gene: TRBV2; len: 12; d_gene: NA; j_gene: TRBJ1-2; abundance: NA; CDR3nt: TGTGCCAGCAGTGAGAAGGGGAATGGCTACACCTTC; CDR3aa: CASSEKGNGYTF
v_gene: TRBV4-3; len: 17; d_gene: TRBD2; j_gene: TRBJ2-1; abundance: once; CDR3nt: TGCGCCAGCAGCCAAGGGCCTATAGCGGGGTCCTACAATGAGCAGTTCTTC; CDR3aa: CASSQGPIAGSYNEQFF
v_gene: TRBV6-1; len: 13; d_gene: NA; j_gene: TRBJ1-5; abundance: NA; CDR3nt: TGTGCCAGCAGTTGGACAGAAAATCAGCCCCAGCATTTT; CDR3aa: CASSWTENQPQHF
v_gene: TRBV29-1; len: 14; d_gene: NA; j_gene: TRBJ1-1; abundance: NA; CDR3nt: TGCAGCGTTGACAGGGGCCTCATGAACACTGAAGCTTTCTTT; CDR3aa: CSVDRGLMNTEAFF
v_gene: TRBV29-1; len: 13; d_gene: NA; j_gene: TRBJ1-4; abundance: NA; CDR3nt: TGCAGCTTTAGGGAGGCAGGCGGGGAAAAACTGTTTTTT; CDR3aa: CSFREAGGEKLFF
v_gene: TRBV29-1; len: 16; d_gene: TRBD1; j_gene: TRBJ1-2; abundance: NA; CDR3nt: TGCAGCGTTGAAGCGAGGAAATGGACAGGCCAAAATGGCTACACCTTC; CDR3aa: CSVEARKWTGQNGYTF
v_gene: TRBV20-1; len: 14; d_gene: TRBD1; j_gene: TRBJ1-2; abundance: NA; CDR3nt: TGCAGTGCTAGTTCCGGACAGGGGGGCTGGGGCTACACCTTC; CDR3aa: CSASSGQGGWGYTF
v_gene: TRBV6-1; len: 11; d_gene: NA; j_gene: TRBJ1-5; abundance: once; CDR3nt: TGTGCCAGCAGTGAACGGTACTCCCAGCATTTT; CDR3aa: CASSERYSQHF
v_gene: TRBV7-3; len: 14; d_gene: TRBD1; j_gene: TRBJ2-5; abundance: NA; CDR3nt: TGTGCCAGCAGCCGTGGACAGGGCGAAGAGACCCAGTACTTC; CDR3aa: CASSRGQGEETQYF
v_gene: TRBV19; len: 16; d_gene: NA; j_gene: TRBJ1-5; abundance: NA; CDR3nt: TGTGCCAGTAGTGCCCACAGGGTTGGAGGCAATCAGCCCCAGCATTTT; CDR3aa: CASSAHRVGGNQPQHF
v_gene: TRBV24-1; len: 19; d_gene: TRBD1; j_gene: TRBJ2-4; abundance: NA; CDR3nt: TGTGCCACCAGTGATTCCCGACAGGGGCCAATAATAAACAAAAACATTCAGTACTTC; CDR3aa: CATSDSRQGPIINKNIQYF
v_gene: TRBV4-3; len: 13; d_gene: NA; j_gene: TRBJ1-1; abundance: NA; CDR3nt: TGCGCCAGCAGCCCAGTCCTCGACACTGAAGCTTTCTTT; CDR3aa: CASSPVLDTEAFF
v_gene: TRBV28; len: 12; d_gene: TRBD1; j_gene: TRBJ1-2; abundance: few; CDR3nt: TGTGCCAGCAGATTACAGGGGAGAGGCTACACCTTC; CDR3aa: CASRLQGRGYTF
v_gene: TRBV7-2; len: 14; d_gene: NA; j_gene: TRBJ2-7; abundance: NA; CDR3nt: TGTGCCAGCAGCTTGCTGCAGGTGACCTACGAGCAGTACTTC; CDR3aa: CASSLLQVTYEQYF